Described below is a single TCR beta chain sequence and its context. The data were produced by immunoSEQ multiplex PCR, yet TCRdb's version contains in-frame clones alone and is incomplete. Of just under 20,000 clones listed, 85% to 95% are singletons. These data are taken from a study of blood T cell repertoires in COVID-19. Germline values: CDR1 SGHRS, CDR2 YFSETQ. Losses at the gene ends were 4 bases for V and 5 bases for J; bases not matched to a gene: 13. The CDR3 spans 16 residues. This sequence was found in a woman aged 45-60 years with active COVID-19. Sequencing used peripheral blood. This chain joins TRBV5-1 and TRBJ2-7; 9 positions agree with TRBD1. CDR3 bases: TGCGCCAGCAGCCCGACAGACAGGGGGTTTATCGACGAGCAGTACTTC. This sequence encodes CASSPTDRGFIDEQYF.